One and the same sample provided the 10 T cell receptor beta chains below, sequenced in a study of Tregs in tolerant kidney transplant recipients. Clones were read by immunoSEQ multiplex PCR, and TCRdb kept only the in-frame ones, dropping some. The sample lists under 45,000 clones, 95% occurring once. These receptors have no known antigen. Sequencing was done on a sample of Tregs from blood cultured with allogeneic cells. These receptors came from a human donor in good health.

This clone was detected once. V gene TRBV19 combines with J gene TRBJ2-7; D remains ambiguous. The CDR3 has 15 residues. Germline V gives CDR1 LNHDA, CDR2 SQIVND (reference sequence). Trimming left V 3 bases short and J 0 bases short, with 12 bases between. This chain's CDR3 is CASSIRARSSYEQYF. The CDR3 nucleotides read TGTGCCAGTAGTATCCGCGCCCGGAGCTCCTACGAGCAGTACTTC.

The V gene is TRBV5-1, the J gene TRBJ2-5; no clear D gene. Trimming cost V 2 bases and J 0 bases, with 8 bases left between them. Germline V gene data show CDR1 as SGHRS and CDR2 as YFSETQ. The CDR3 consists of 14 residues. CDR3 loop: CASSFKVNQETQYF. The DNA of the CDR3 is TGCGCCAGCAGCTTTAAGGTCAACCAAGAGACCCAGTACTTC.

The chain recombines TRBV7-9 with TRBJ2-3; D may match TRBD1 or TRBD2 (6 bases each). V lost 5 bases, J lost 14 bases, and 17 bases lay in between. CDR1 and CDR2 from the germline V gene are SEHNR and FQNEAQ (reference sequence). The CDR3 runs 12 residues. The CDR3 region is CASSPMGAGRYF. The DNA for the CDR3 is TGTGCCAGCAGCCCCATGGGGGCGGGGAGGTATTTT.

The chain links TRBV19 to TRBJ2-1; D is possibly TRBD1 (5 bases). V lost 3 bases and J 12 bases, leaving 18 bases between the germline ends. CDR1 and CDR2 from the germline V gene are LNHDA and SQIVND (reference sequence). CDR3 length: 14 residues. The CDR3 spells CASSIRALAQGQFF. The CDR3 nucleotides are TGTGCCAGTAGTATTCGGGCCCTTGCCCAGGGGCAGTTCTTC. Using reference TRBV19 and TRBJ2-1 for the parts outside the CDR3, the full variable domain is DGGITQSPKYLFRKEGQNVTLSCEQNLNHDAMYWYRQDPGQGLRLIYYSQIVNDFQKGDIAEGYSVSREKKESFPLTVTSAQKNPTAFYLCASSIRALAQGQFFGPGTRLTVL.

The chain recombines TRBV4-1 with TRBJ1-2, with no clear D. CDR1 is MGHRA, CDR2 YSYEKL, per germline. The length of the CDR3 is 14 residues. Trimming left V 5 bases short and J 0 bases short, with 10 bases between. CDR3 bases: TGCGCCAGCAGCTGGCCCCAAGCTAACTATGGCTACACCTTC. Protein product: CASSWPQANYGYTF.

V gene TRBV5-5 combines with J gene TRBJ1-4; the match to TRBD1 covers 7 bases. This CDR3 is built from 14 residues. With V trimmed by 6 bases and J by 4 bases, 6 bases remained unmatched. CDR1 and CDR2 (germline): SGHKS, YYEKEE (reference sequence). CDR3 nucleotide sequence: TGTGCCAGCACCCGAAGGGACAGTAATGAAAAACTGTTTTTT. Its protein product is CASTRRDSNEKLFF.

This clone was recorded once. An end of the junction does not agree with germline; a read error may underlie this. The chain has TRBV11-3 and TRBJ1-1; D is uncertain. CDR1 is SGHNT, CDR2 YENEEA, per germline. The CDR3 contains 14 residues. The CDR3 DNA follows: TGTGCCAGCAGTTTAGGTGGCAGAAACACTGAAGCTTTCTTT. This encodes CASSLGGRNTEAFF.

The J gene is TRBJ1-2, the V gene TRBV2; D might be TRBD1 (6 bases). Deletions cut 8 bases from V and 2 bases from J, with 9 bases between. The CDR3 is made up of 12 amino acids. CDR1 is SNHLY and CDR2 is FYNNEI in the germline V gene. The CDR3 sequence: CASQTGNYGYTF. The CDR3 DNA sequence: TGTGCCAGCCAAACAGGGAACTATGGCTACACCTTC.

CDR3 DNA: TGTGCCAGCAGCACTCTAGCGGCTCAGGCGGCCCAGTACTTC. It yields the protein CASSTLAAQAAQYF. This chain joins TRBV5-6 and TRBJ2-5; TRBD2 agrees at 7 bases. The CDR3 covers 14 residues. Germline V gene sequence: CDR1 SGHDT, CDR2 YYEEEE. Trimming took 4 bases from V and 9 from J; bases not matched to a gene: 12.

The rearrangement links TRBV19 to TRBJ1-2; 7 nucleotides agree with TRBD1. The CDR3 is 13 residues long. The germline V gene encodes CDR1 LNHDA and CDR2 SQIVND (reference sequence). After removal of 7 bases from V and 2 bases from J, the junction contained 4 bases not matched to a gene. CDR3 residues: CASNPGQNYGYTF. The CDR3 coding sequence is TGTGCCAGTAACCCGGGACAGAACTATGGCTACACCTTC.